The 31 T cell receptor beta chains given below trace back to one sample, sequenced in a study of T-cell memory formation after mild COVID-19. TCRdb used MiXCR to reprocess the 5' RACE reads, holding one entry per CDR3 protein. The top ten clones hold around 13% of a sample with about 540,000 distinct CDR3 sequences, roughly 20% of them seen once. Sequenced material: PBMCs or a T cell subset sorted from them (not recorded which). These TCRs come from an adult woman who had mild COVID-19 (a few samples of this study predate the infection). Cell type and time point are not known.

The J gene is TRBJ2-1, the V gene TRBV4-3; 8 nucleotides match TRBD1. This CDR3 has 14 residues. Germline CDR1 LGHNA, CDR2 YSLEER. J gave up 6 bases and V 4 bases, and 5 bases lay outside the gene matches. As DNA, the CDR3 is TGCGCCAGCAGCCGACAGGGGAGCTTCAATGAGCAGTTCTTC. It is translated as CASSRQGSFNEQFF.

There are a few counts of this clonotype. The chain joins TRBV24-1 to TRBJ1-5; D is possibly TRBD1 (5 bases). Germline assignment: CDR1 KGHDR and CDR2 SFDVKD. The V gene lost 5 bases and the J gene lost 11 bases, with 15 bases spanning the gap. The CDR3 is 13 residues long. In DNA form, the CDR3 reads TGTGCCACCAGTGGGTCTTTGCGGGGGGCCCAGCATTTT. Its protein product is CATSGSLRGAQHF.

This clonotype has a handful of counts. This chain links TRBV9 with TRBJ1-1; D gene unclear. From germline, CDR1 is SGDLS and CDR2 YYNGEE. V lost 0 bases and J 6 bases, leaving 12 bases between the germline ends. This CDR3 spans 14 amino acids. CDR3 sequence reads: CASSVAAGRSEAFF. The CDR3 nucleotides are TGTGCCAGCAGCGTAGCTGCGGGGAGATCTGAAGCTTTCTTT.

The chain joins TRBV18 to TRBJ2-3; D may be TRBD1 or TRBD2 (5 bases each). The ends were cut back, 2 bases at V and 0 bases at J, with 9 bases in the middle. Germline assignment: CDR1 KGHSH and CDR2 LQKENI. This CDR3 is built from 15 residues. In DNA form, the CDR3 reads TGTGCCAGCTCACCATGGGGGTTTAGCACAGATACGCAGTATTTT. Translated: CASSPWGFSTDTQYF.

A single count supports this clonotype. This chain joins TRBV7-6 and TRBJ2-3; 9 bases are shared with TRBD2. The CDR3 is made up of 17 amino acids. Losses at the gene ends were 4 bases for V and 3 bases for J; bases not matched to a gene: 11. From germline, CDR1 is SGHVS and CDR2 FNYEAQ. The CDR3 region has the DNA TGTGCCAGCAGCTCCGAAGCTAGGGCGGGAGGGACAGATACGCAGTATTTT. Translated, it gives CASSSEARAGGTDTQYF. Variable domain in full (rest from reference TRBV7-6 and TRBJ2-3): GAGVSQSPRYKVTKRGQDVALRCDPISGHVSLYWYRQALGQGPEFLTYFNYEAQQDKSGLPNDRFSAERPEGSISTLTIQRTEQRDSAMYRCASSSEARAGGTDTQYFGPGTRLTVL.

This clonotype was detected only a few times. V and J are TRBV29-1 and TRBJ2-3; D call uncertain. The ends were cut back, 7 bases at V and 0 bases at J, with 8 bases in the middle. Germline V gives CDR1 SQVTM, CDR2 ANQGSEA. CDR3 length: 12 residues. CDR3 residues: CSGSTSTDTQYF. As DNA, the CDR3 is TGCAGCGGGTCGACCAGCACAGATACGCAGTATTTT.

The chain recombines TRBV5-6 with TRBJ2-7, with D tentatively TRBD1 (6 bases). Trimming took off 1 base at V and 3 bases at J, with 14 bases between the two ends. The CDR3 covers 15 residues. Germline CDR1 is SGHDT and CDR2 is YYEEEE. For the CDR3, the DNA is TGTGCCAGCAGCTTGTTGGACAGAATCATCTACGAGCAGTACTTC. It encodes CASSLLDRIIYEQYF.

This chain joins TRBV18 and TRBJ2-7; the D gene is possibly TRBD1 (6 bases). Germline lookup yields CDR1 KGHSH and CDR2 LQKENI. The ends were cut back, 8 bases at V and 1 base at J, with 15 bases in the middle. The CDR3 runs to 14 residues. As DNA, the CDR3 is TGTGCCAGCCAACGAAACAGGGATTCCTACGAGCAGTACTTC. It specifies CASQRNRDSYEQYF.

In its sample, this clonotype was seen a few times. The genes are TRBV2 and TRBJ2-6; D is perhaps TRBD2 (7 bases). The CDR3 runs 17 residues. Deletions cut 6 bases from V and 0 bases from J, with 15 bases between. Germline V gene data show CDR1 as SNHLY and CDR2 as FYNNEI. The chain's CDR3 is CASRGGGSNSGANVLTF. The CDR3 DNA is TGTGCCAGCAGAGGGGGGGGGTCCAACTCTGGGGCCAACGTCCTGACTTTC.

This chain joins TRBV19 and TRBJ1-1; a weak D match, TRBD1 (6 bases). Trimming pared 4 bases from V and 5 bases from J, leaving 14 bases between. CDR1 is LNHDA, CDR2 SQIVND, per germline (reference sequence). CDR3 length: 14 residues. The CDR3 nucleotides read TGTGCCAGTAGTAGCCATGGGGGGCGTACTGAAGCTTTCTTT. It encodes CASSSHGGRTEAFF.

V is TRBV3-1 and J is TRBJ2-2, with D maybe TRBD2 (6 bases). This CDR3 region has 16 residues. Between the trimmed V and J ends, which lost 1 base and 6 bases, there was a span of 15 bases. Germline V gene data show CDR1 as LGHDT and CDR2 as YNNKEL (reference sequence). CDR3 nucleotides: TGTGCCAGCAGCCAAGCTCGGGCGGGATCCCCCGGGGAGCTGTTTTTT. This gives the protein CASSQARAGSPGELFF.

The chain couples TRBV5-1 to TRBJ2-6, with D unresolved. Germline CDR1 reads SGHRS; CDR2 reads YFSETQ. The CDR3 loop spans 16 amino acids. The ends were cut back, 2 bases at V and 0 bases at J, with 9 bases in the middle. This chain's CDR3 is CASSLLTPSGANVLTF. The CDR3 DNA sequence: TGCGCCAGCAGCTTACTCACTCCCTCTGGGGCCAACGTCCTGACTTTC.

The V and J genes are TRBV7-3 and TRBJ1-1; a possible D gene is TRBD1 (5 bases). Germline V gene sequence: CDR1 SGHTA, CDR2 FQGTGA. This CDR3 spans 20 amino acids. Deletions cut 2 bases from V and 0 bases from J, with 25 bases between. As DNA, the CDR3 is TGTGCCAGCAGCTTAGAACTATCAGGGACGGCAGGAACCCTGAACACTGAAGCTTTCTTT. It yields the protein CASSLELSGTAGTLNTEAFF.

This CDR3 reads CSARASSPYWTENYGYTF. CDR3 DNA sequence: TGCAGTGCTAGAGCCTCCTCCCCATACTGGACAGAGAACTATGGCTACACCTTC. The chain uses TRBV20-1 and TRBJ1-2; D perhaps matches TRBD1 (6 bases). This CDR3 region has 18 residues. Trimming left V 1 base short and J 2 bases short, with 23 bases between. CDR1 and CDR2 (germline): DFQATT, SNEGSKA (reference sequence).

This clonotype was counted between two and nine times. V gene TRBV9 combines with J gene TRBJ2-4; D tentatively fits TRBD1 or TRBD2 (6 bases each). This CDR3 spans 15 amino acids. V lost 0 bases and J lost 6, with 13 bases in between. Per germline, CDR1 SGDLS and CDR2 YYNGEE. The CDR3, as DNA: TGTGCCAGCAGCGTAGTACCGGGGGCAGGAAACATTCAGTACTTC. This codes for CASSVVPGAGNIQYF. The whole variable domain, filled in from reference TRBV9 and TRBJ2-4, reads DSGVTQTPKHLITATGQRVTLRCSPRSGDLSVYWYQQSLDQGLQFLIQYYNGEERAKGNILERFSAQQFPDLHSELNLSSLELGDSALYFCASSVVPGAGNIQYFGAGTRLSVL.

DNA of the CDR3: TGTGCCACCAGTGATCTTGACGAGCAGTACTTC. Amino acids: CATSDLDEQYF. This sequence joins TRBV24-1 and TRBJ2-7, with D unresolved. The CDR3 covers 11 residues. The ends were cut back, 3 bases at V and 5 bases at J, with 4 bases in the middle. In germline, CDR1 is KGHDR, CDR2 SFDVKD.

The CDR3 nucleotides are TGCGCCAGCAGCCAAGTTCCCGGGTCCTTAGGTTCCGAGCAGTACTTC. Protein: CASSQVPGSLGSEQYF. This rearrangement joins TRBV4-1 to TRBJ2-7, with D hard to call. Deletions cut 1 base from V and 6 bases from J, with 19 bases between. This CDR3 has 16 amino acids. From germline, CDR1 is MGHRA and CDR2 YSYEKL.

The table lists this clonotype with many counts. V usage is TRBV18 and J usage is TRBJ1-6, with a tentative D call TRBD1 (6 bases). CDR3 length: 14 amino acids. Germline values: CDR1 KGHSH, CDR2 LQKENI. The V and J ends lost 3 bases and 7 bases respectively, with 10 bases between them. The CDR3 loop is CASSPDRKNSPLHF. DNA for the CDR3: TGTGCCAGCTCACCCGACAGGAAGAATTCACCCCTCCACTTT.

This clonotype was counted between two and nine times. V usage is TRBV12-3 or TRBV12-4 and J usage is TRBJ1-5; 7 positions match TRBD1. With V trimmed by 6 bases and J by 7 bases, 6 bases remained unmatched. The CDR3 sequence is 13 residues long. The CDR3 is CASSRDRAQPQHF. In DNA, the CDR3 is TGTGCCAGCAGCCGCGACAGGGCCCAGCCCCAGCATTTT.

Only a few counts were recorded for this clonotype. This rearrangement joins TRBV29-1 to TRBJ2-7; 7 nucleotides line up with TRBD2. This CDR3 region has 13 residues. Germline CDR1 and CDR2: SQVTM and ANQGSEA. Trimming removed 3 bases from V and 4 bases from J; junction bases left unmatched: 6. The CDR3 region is CSVDDQGGYEQYF. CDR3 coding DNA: TGCAGCGTTGATGACCAGGGAGGGTACGAGCAGTACTTC.

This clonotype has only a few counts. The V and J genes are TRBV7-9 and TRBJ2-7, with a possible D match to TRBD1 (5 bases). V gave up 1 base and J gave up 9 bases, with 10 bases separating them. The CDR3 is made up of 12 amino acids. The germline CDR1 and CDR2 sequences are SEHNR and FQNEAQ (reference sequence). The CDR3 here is CASSLVGVGQYF. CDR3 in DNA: TGTGCCAGCAGCTTAGTAGGGGTCGGGCAGTACTTC.

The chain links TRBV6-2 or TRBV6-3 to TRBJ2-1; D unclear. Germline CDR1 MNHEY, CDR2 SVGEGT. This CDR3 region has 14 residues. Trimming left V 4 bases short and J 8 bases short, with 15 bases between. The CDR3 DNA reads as TGTGCCAGCAGTTCCGGCATCCACCCTGATGAGCAGTTCTTC. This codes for CASSSGIHPDEQFF.

DNA of the CDR3: TGTGCCAGCAGCCCGCGGAGGGGGGCTCGTAGGAACACTGAAGCTTTCTTT. Protein product: CASSPRRGARRNTEAFF. The chain joins TRBV7-8 to TRBJ1-1; possibly TRBD1 for D (6 bases). Germline V CDR1 and CDR2: SGHVS, FQNEAQ. V was trimmed by 5 bases and J by 1 base, leaving 20 bases between them. This CDR3 has 17 amino acids.

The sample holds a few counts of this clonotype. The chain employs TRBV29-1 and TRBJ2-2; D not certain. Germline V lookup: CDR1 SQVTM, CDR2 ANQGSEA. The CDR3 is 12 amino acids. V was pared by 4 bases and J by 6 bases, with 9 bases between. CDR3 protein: CSVALGPGELFF. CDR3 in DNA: TGCAGCGTTGCGCTGGGTCCCGGGGAGCTGTTTTTT.

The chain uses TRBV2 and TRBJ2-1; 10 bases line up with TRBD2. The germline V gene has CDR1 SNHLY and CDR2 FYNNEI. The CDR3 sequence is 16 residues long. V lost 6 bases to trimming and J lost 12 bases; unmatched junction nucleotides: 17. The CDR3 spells CASRELRTSGLSWQFF. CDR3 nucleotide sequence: TGTGCCAGCAGAGAACTTCGGACTAGCGGCCTGTCGTGGCAGTTCTTC.

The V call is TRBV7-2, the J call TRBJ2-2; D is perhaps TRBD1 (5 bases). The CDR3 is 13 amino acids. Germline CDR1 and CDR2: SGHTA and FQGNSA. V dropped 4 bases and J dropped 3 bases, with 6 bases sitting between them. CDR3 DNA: TGTGCCAGCAGCTCGACAGACACCGGGGAGCTGTTTTTT. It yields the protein CASSSTDTGELFF. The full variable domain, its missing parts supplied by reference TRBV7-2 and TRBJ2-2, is GAGVSQSPSNKVTEKGKDVELRCDPISGHTALYWYRQSLGQGLEFLIYFQGNSAPDKSGLPSDRFSAERTGGSVSTLTIQRTQQEDSAVYLCASSSTDTGELFFGEGSRLTVL.

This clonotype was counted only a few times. The chain's CDR3 is CASSPPAEGRNTEAFF. CDR3 DNA sequence: TGTGCCAGCAGCCCACCAGCGGAGGGGAGGAACACTGAAGCTTTCTTT. This chain links TRBV4-2 with TRBJ1-1; tentative D call: TRBD1 (5 bases). The CDR3 has 16 residues. Trimming took 4 bases from V and 1 from J, leaving 16 bases between them. CDR1 and CDR2 (germline): LGHNA, YNFKEQ.

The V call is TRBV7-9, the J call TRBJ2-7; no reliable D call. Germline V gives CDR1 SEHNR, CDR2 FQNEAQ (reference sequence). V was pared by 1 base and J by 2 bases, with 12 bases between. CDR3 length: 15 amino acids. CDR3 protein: CASSLVLSPTYEQYF. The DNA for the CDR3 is TGTGCCAGCAGCTTAGTGCTTTCTCCAACCTACGAGCAGTACTTC.

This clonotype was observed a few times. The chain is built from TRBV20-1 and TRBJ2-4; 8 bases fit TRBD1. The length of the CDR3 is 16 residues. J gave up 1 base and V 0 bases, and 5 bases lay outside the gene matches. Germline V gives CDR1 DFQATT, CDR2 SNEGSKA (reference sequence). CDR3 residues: CSARDRTGWAKNIQYF. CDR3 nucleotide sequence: TGCAGTGCTAGAGACCGGACAGGGTGGGCCAAAAACATTCAGTACTTC.

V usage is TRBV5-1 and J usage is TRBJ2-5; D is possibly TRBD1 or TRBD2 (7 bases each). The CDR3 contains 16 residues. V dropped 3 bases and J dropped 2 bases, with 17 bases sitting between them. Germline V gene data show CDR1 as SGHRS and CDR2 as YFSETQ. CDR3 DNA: TGCGCCAGCAGCTCCGGTGCAGGGGGGGCACAAGAGACCCAGTACTTC. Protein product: CASSSGAGGAQETQYF.

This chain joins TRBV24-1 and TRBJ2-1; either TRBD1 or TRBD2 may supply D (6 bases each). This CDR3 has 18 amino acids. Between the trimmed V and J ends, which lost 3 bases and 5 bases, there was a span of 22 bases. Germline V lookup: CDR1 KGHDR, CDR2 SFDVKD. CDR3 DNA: TGTGCCACCAGTGATCCTCCCCTGGGGGGCCGCCACAACAATGAGCAGTTCTTC. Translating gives CATSDPPLGGRHNNEQFF.